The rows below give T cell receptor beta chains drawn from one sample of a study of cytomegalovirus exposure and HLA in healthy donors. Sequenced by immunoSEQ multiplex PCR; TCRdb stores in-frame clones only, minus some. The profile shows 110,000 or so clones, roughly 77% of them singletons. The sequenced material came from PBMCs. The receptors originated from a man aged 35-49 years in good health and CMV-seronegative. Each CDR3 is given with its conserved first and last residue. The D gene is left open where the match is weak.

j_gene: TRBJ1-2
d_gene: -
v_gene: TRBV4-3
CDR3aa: CASSQDGGAAGGYTF
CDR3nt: TGCGCCAGCAGCCAAGACGGGGGGGCCGCCGGTGGCTACACCTTC

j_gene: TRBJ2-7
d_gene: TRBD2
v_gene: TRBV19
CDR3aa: CASSMTSGSLYEQYF
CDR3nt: TGTGCCAGTAGTATGACTAGCGGGAGTCTCTACGAGCAGTACTTC

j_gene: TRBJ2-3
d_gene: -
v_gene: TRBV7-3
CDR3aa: CASSPVAAEDTQYF
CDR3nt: TGTGCCAGCAGCCCAGTCGCCGCGGAAGATACGCAGTATTTT

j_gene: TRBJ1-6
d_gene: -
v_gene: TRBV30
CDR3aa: CAWTLDTYNSPLHF
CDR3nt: TGTGCCTGGACCCTGGACACGTATAATTCACCCCTCCACTTT

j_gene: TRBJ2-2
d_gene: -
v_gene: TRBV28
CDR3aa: CASSFLLGLTNTGELFF
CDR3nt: TGTGCCAGCAGTTTCCTTCTGGGCTTAACGAACACCGGGGAGCTGTTTTTT

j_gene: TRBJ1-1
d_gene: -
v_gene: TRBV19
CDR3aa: CASSIRDTEAFF
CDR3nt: TGTGCCAGTAGTATACGGGATACTGAAGCTTTCTTT

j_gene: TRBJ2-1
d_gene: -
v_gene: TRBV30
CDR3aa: CAWTFHRVGNNEQFF
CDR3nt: TGTGCCTGGACGTTCCACAGGGTGGGGAACAATGAGCAGTTCTTC

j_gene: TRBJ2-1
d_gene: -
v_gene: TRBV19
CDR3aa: CASSMVGSSSYNEQFF
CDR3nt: TGTGCCAGTAGTATGGTGGGCTCGAGCTCCTACAATGAGCAGTTCTTC

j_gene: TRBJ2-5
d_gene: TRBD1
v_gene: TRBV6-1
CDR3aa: CASSLDRAETQYF
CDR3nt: TGTGCCAGCAGCCTTGACAGGGCCGAGACCCAGTACTTC

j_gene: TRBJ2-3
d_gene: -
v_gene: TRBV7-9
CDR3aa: CASSQSSSILPDTQYF
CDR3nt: TGTGCCAGCAGCCAGTCGTCCAGCATACTACCAGATACGCAGTATTTT

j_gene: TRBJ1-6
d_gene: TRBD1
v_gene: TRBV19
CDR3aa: CASSTRDRRENSPLHF
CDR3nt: TGTGCCAGTAGTACCCGGGACAGGCGGGAAAATTCACCCCTCCACTTT

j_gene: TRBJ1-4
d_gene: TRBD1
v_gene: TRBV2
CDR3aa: CASRSRTGQRKTVF
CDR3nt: TGTGCCAGCAGATCACGGACAGGGCAAAGAAAAACTGTTTTT